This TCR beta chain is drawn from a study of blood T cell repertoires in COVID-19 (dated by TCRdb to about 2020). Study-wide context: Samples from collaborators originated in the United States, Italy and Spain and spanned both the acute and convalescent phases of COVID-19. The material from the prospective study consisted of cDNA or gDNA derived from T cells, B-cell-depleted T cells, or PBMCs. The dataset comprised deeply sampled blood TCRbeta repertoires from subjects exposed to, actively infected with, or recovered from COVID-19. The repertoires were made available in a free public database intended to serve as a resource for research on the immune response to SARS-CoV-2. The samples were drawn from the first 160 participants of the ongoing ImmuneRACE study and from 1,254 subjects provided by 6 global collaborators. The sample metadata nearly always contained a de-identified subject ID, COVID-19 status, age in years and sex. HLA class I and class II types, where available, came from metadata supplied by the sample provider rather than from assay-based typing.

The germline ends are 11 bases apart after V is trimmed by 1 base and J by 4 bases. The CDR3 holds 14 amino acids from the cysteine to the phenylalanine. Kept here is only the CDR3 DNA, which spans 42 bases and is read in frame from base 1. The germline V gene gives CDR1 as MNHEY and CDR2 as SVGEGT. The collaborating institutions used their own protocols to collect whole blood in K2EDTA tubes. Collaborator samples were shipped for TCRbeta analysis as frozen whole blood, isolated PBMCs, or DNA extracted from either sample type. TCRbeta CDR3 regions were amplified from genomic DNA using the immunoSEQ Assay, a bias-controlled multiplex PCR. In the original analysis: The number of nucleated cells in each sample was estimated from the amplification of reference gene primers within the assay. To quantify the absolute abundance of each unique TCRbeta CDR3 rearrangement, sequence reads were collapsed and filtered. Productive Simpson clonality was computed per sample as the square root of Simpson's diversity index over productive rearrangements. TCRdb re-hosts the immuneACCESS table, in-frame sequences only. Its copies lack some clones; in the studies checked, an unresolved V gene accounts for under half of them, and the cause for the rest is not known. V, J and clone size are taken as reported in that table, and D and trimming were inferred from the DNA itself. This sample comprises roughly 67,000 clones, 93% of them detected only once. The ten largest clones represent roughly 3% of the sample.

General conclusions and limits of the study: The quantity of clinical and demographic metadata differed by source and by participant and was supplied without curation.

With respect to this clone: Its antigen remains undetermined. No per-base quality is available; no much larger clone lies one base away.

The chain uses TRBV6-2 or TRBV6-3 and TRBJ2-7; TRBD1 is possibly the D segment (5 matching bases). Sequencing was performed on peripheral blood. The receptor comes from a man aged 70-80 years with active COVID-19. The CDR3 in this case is CASSYWGSQYEQYF. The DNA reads TGTGCCAGCAGTTACTGGGGCAGTCAGTACGAGCAGTACTTC.